This TCR beta chain was recovered during a study of Graves' ophthalmopathy and Graves' hyperthyroidism. Broader study findings: Ophthalmopathy was separated from stable hyperthyroidism by a 13-signature model with 87.88% sensitivity and approximately 81% specificity.

Every ophthalmopathy donor presented moderate-to-severe activity, CAS ≥3, NOSPECS ≥4 and duration under 3 months. This clonotype has a count of ten or more. Its specificity is not known. Using RNA transcripts, the TCR beta CDR3 regions were amplified. First-round RT-PCR relied on HTBI primers, and a second-round multiplex PCR came next. TCRdb passed the multiplex PCR reads through MiXCR, listing each CDR3 protein once. The sample has hundreds of thousands of distinct CDR3 sequences; 40% are singletons. Sequenced input: peripheral blood. This clonotype was sampled from an adult man with Graves' ophthalmopathy.

CDR3 bases: TGCGCCAGCAGTGACGGGGGGGAGACCCAGTACTTC. It translates to CASSDGGETQYF. The chain combines TRBV10-2 with TRBJ2-5; 7 bases map to TRBD2. The CDR3 covers 12 residues. J lost 5 bases, V lost 3 bases, and 0 bases had no gene match. Germline CDR1 and CDR2: WSHSY and SAAADI.